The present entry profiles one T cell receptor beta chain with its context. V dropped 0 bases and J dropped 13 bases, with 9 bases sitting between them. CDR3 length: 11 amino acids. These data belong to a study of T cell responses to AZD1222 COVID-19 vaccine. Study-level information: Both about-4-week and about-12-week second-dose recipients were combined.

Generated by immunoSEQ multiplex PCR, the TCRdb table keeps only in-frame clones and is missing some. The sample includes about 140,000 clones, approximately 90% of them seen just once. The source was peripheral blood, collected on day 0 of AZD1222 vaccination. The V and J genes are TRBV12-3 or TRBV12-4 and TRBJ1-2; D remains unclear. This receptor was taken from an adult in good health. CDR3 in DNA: TGTGCCAGCAGTTTAGCGCGCGGGATCACCTTC. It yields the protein CASSLARGITF.